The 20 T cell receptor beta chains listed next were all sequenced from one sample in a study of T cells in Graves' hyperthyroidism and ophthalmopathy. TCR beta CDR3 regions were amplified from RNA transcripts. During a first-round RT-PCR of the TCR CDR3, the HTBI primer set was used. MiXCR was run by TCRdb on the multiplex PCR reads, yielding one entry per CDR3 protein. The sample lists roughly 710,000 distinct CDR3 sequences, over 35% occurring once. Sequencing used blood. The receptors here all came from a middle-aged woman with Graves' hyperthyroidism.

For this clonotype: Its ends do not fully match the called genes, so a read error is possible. CDR3 sequence reads: CASSPQPGQGGEKLFF. CDR3 bases: TGCGCCAGCAGCCCCCAACCCGGACAGGGGGGAGAAAAACTGTTTTTT. The J gene is TRBJ1-4, the V gene TRBV7-2; 10 bases line up with TRBD1. This CDR3 has 16 amino acids. Germline assignment: CDR1 SGHTA and CDR2 FQGNSA.

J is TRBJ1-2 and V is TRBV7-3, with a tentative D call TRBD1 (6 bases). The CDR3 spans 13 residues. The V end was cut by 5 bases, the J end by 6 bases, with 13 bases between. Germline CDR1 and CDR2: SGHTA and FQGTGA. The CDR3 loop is CASSANREHGYTF. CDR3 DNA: TGTGCCAGCAGCGCCAACAGGGAGCATGGCTACACCTTC. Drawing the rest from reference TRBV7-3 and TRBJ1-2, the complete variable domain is GAGVSQTPSNKVTEKGKYVELRCDPISGHTALYWYRQSLGQGPEFLIYFQGTGAADDSGLPNDRFFAVRPEGSVSTLKIQRTERGDSAVYLCASSANREHGYTFGSGTRLTVV.

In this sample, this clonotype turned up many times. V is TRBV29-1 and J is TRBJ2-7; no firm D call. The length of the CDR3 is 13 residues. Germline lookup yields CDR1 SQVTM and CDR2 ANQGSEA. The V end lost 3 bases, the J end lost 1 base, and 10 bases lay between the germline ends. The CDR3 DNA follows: TGCAGCGTTGAGGATCCGGGTTCCTACGAGCAGTACTTC. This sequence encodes CSVEDPGSYEQYF.

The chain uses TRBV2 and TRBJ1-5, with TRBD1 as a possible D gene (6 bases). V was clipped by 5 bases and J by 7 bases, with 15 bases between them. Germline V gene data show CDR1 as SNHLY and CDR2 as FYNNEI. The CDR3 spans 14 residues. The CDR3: CASSYSGEGQPQHF. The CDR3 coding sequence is TGTGCCAGCAGTTATTCAGGGGAAGGGCAGCCCCAGCATTTT.

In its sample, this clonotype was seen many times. The CDR3 coding sequence is TGTGCCAGCAGCCGGAGGGCCGGTGAGACCCAGTACTTC. It is translated as CASSRRAGETQYF. The rearrangement uses TRBV6-2 or TRBV6-3 and TRBJ2-5; D perhaps matches TRBD2 (6 bases). CDR1 is MNHEY and CDR2 is SVGEGT in the germline V gene. The ends were cut back, 6 bases at V and 5 bases at J, with 13 bases in the middle. This CDR3 has 13 residues.

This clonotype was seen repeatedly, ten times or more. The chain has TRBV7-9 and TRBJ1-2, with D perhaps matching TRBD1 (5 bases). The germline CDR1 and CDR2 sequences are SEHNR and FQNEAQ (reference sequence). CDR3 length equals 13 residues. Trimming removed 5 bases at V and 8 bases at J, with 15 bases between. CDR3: CASSPGTGRGYTF. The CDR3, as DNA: TGTGCCAGCAGCCCTGGGACGGGCCGCGGCTACACCTTC.

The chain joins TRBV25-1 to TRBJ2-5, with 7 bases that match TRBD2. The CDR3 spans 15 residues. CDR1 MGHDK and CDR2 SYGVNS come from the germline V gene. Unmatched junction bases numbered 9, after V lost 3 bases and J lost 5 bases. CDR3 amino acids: CASSDWGGGTETQYF. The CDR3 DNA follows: TGTGCCAGCAGTGATTGGGGGGGGGGGACGGAGACCCAGTACTTC.

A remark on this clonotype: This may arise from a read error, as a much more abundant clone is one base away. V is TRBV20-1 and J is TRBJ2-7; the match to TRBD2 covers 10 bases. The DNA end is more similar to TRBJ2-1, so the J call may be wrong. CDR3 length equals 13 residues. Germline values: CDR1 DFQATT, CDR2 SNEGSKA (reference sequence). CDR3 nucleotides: TGCAGCCCGGATGGGACTAGCGATGGAAGGCAGTTCTTC. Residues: CSPDGTSDGRQFF.

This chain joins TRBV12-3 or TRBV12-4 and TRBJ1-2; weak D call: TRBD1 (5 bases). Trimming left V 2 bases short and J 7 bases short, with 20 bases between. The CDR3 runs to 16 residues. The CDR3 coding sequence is TGTGCCAGCAGTTTAAAGGGAATGCAGGGTGTTGGTGGCTACACCTTC. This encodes CASSLKGMQGVGGYTF.

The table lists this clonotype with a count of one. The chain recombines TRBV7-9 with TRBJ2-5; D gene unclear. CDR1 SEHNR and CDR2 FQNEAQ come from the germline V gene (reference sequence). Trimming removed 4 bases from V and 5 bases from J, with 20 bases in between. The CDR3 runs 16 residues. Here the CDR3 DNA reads TGTGCCAGCAGCTACCTTCAAGTTTCTGAAGGGGAGACCCAGTACTTC. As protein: CASSYLQVSEGETQYF.

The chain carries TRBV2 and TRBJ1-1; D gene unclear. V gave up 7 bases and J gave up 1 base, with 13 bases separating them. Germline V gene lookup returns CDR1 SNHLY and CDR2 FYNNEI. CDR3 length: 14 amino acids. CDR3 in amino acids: CASTPTGGNTEAFF. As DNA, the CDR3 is TGTGCCAGCACCCCGACCGGAGGGAACACTGAAGCTTTCTTT. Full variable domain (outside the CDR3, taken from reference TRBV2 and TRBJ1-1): EPEVTQTPSHQVTQMGQEVILRCVPISNHLYFYWYRQILGQKVEFLVSFYNNEISEKSEIFDDQFSVERPDGSNFTLKIRSTKLEDSAMYFCASTPTGGNTEAFFGQGTRLTVV.

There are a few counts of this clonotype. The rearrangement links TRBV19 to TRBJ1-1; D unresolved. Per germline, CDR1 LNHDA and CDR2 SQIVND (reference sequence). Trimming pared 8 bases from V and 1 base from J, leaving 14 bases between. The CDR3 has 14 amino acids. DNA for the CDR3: TGTGCCAGTTCCAGCGGGGTTCCGAACACTGAAGCTTTCTTT. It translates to CASSSGVPNTEAFF.

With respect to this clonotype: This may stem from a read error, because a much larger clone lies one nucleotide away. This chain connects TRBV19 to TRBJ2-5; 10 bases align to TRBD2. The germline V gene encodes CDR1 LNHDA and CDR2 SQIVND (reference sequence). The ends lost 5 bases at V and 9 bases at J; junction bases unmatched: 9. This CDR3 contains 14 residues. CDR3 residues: CASSPSGSVEAQYF. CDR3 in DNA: TGTGCCAGTAGTCCTAGCGGGAGTGTGGAGGCCCAGTACTTC.

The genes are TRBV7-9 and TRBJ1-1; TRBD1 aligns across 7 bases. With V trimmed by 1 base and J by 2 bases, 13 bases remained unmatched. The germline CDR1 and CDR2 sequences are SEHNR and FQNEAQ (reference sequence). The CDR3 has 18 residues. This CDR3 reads CASSLGGWGQRENTEAFF. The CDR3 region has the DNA TGTGCCAGCAGCTTAGGTGGGTGGGGACAGAGGGAAAACACTGAAGCTTTCTTT.

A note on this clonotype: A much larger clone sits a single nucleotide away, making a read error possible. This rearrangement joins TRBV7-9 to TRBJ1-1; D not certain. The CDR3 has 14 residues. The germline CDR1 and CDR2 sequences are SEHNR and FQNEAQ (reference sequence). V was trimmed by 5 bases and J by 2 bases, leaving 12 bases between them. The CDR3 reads CASSPADGNTEAFF. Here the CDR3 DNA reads TGTGCCAGCAGCCCCGCGGACGGAAACACTGAAGCTTTCTTT.

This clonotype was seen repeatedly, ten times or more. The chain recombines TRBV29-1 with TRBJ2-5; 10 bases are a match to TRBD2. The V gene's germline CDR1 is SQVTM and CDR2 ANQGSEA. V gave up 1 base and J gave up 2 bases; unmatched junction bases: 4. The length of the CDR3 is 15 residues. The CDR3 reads CSVEGGLAVQETQYF. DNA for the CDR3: TGCAGCGTTGAAGGCGGACTAGCGGTACAAGAGACCCAGTACTTC.

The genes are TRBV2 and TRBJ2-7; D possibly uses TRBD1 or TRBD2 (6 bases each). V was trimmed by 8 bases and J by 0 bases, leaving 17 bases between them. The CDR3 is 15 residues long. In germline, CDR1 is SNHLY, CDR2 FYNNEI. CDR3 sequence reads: CASGVYGGPSYEQYF. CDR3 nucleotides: TGTGCCAGCGGGGTATACGGGGGCCCCTCCTACGAGCAGTACTTC.

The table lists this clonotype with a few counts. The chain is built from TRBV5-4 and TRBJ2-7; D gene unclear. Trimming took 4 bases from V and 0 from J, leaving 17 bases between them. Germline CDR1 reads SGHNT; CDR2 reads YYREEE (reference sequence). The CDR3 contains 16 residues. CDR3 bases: TGTGCCAGCAGCCAAGACGTATCAGGATTCTCCTACGAGCAGTACTTC. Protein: CASSQDVSGFSYEQYF.

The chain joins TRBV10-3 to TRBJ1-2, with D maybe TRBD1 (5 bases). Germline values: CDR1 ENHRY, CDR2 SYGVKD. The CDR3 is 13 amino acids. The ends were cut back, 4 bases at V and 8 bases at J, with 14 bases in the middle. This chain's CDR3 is CAISGDARVGYTF. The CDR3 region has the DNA TGTGCCATCAGTGGGGACGCGCGGGTCGGCTACACCTTC.

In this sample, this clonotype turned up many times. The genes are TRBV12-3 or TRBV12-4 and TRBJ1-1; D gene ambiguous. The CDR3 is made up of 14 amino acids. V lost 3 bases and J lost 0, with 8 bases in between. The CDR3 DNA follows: TGTGCCAGCAGTTTCCGCCAGGTGAACACTGAAGCTTTCTTT. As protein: CASSFRQVNTEAFF.